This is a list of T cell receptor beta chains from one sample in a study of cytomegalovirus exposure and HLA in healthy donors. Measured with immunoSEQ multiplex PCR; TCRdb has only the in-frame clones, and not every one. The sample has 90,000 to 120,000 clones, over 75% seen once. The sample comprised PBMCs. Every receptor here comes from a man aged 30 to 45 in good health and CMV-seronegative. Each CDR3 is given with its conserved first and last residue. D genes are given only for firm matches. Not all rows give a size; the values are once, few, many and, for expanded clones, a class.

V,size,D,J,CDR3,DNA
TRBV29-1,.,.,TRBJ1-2,CSVPGESSGYTF,TGCAGCGTTCCAGGGGAATCGTCTGGCTACACCTTC
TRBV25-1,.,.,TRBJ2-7,CASSESRGLVGEQYF,TGTGCCAGCAGTGAATCTAGGGGCCTAGTAGGCGAGCAGTACTTC
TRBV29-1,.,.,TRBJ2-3,CSVLLRDTQYF,TGCAGCGTCCTCCTCCGTGATACGCAGTATTTT
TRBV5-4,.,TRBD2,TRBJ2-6,CASKPGGTGANVLTF,TGTGCCAGTAAACCGGGGGGTACTGGGGCCAACGTCCTGACTTTC
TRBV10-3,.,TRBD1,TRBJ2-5,CAIQGTGGTALETQYF,TGTGCCATCCAAGGGACAGGGGGGACGGCGCTGGAGACCCAGTACTTC
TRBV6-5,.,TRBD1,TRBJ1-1,CASSSRTGDTEAFF,TGTGCCAGCAGCTCCCGGACAGGGGACACTGAAGCTTTCTTT
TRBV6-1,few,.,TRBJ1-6,CASSLKGEYNSPLHF,TGTGCCAGCAGTCTGAAGGGGGAGTATAATTCACCCCTCCACTTT
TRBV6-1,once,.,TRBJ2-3,CASSENPSITDTQYF,TGTGCCAGCAGTGAAAACCCTAGCATTACAGATACGCAGTATTTT
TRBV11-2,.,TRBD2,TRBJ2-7,CASSSLGLADYEGQYF,TGTGCCAGCAGCTCACTTGGACTAGCGGATTACGAGGGGCAGTACTTC
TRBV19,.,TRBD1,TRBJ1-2,CASSNPSGTAYGYTF,TGTGCCAGTAGTAACCCTTCCGGGACAGCCTATGGCTACACCTTC
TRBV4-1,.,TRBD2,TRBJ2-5,CASSLYAAGGPGETQYF,TGCGCCAGCAGCCTCTACGCAGCGGGAGGGCCGGGGGAGACCCAGTACTTC
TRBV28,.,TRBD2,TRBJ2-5,CASGGLAGETQYF,TGTGCCAGCGGGGGGCTAGCGGGAGAGACCCAGTACTTC
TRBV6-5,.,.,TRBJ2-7,CASRTAGRLYEQYF,TGTGCCAGCAGAACGGCGGGGCGTCTCTACGAGCAGTACTTC
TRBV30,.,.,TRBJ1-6,CAWSVEGQGYNSPLHF,TGTGCCTGGAGTGTGGAAGGGCAGGGCTATAATTCACCCCTCCACTTT
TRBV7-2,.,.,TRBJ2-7,CASSRGQRSSYEQYF,TGTGCCAGCAGCCGCGGGCAGAGAAGCTCCTACGAGCAGTACTTC
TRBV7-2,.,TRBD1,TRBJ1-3,CASSLGSGQPGNTIYF,TGTGCCAGCAGCTTAGGATCGGGACAGCCTGGAAACACCATATATTTT
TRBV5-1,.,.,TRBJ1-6,CASSLSGAGNTPLHF,TGCGCCAGCAGCTTGTCTGGAGCCGGCAATACACCCCTCCACTTT
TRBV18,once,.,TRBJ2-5,CASSLGVQETQYF,TGTGCCAGCTCACTAGGGGTGCAAGAGACCCAGTACTTC
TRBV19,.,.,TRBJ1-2,CASTIGRTWGYTF,TGTGCCAGTACCATAGGGAGGACGTGGGGCTACACCTTC
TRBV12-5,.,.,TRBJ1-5,CASGFGVISNQPQHF,TGTGCTAGTGGTTTCGGGGTCATTAGCAATCAGCCCCAGCATTTT
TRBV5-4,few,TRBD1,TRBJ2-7,CASSPYPPRTGQGEQYF,TGTGCCAGCAGCCCTTACCCACCCCGGACAGGTCAGGGTGAGCAGTACTTC
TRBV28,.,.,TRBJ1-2,CASSFGGYGGYTF,TGTGCCAGCAGTTTCGGAGGGTACGGCGGCTACACCTTC
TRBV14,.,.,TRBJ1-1,CASSRGTRRAFF,TGTGCCAGCAGCCGCGGGACCCGACGGGCTTTCTTT
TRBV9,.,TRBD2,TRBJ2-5,CASSVQRGGNLQETQYF,TGTGCCAGCAGCGTCCAGCGGGGGGGAAACCTCCAAGAGACCCAGTACTTC
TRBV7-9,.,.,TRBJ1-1,CASSLAGQNTEAFF,TGTGCCAGCAGCTTAGCGGGGCAGAACACTGAAGCTTTCTTT
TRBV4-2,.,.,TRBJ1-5,CASSREQYSNQPQHF,TGTGCCAGCAGCCGGGAGCAATATAGCAATCAGCCCCAGCATTTT
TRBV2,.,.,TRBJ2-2,CASSRDTNTGELFF,TGTGCCAGCAGCAGAGACACCAACACCGGGGAGCTGTTTTTT
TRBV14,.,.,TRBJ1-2,CASSPTHSMNYGYTF,TGTGCCAGCAGCCCTACCCACAGTATGAACTATGGCTACACCTTC
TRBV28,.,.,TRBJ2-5,CASSPPPSVGYQETQYF,TGTGCCAGCAGTCCCCCCCCTAGCGTAGGATACCAAGAGACCCAGTACTTC
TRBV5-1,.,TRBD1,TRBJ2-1,CASSHRQGPEQFF,TGCGCCAGCAGCCATCGACAGGGGCCTGAGCAGTTCTTC
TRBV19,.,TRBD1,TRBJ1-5,CATADRGHDQPQHF,TGTGCCACCGCAGACAGGGGGCACGATCAGCCCCAGCATTTT
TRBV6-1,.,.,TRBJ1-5,CASSEATGYPSQPQHF,TGTGCCAGCAGTGAAGCAACAGGGTATCCGAGCCAGCCCCAGCATTTT
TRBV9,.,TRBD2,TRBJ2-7,CASSGLAPYEQYF,TGTGCCAGTTCAGGACTAGCCCCCTACGAGCAGTACTTC
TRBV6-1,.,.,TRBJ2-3,CASGGRGYTDTQYF,TGTGCCAGTGGGGGGCGGGGGTACACAGATACGCAGTATTTT
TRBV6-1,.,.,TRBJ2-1,CASSDFWEAYNEQFF,TGTGCCAGCAGTGATTTCTGGGAGGCTTACAATGAGCAGTTCTTC
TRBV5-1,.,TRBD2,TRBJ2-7,CASSFTSGTYEQYF,TGCGCCAGCAGCTTCACTAGCGGGACTTACGAGCAGTACTTC
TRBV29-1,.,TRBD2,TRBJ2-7,CSGGGDTYEQYF,TGCAGCGGGGGAGGGGATACCTACGAGCAGTACTTC
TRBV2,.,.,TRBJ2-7,CASSPPGEQYF,TGTGCCAGCAGCCCCCCGGGGGAGCAGTACTTC
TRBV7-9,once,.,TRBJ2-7,CASSPRGPSYEQYF,TGTGCCAGCAGCCCAAGGGGTCCCTCCTACGAGCAGTACTTC
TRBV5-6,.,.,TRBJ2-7,CASSFQQDYEQYF,TGTGCCAGCAGCTTTCAACAAGACTACGAGCAGTACTTC
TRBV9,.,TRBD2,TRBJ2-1,CASSVGSGIWHEQFF,TGTGCCAGCAGCGTAGGTAGCGGGATATGGCATGAGCAGTTCTTC
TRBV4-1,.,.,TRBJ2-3,CASSWAPLDTQYF,TGCGCCAGCAGCTGGGCCCCACTAGATACGCAGTATTTT
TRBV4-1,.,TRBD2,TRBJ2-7,CASSQGLAGGYEQYF,TGCGCCAGCAGCCAGGGACTAGCGGGAGGCTACGAGCAGTACTTC
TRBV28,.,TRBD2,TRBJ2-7,CASSSTSGRFHEQYF,TGTGCCAGCAGTTCAACTAGCGGGAGGTTCCACGAGCAGTACTTC
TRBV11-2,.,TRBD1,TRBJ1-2,CASSLRTGTSYGYTF,TGTGCCAGCAGCTTACGGACAGGAACGAGCTATGGCTACACCTTC
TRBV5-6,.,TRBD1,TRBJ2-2,CASSLGQGTGELFF,TGTGCCAGCAGCCTGGGACAGGGCACCGGGGAGCTGTTTTTT
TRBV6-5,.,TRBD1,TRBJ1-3,CASRSQGAGNTIYF,TGTGCCAGCCGCTCCCAGGGGGCTGGAAACACCATATATTTT
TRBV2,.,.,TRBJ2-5,CASSAGFLGYF,TGTGCCAGCAGTGCCGGGTTCTTGGGGTACTTC